This TCR beta chain was found in a study of beta chain features in type 1 diabetes. Expressed TCRB transcripts were sequenced after all isolated RNA was converted to cDNA. Produced via immunoSEQ multiplex PCR; TCRdb's table is partial and in-frame only. Seen here are under 900,000 clones, 15% to 20% observed once, and the top ten hold 0.023%. In its sample, this clone was seen a few times. Trimming pared 6 bases from V and 6 bases from J, leaving 18 bases between. The V gene's germline CDR1 is MNHEY and CDR2 SMNVEV (reference sequence). The CDR3 runs to 15 residues. This clonotype was obtained from a young woman in good health. The chain carries TRBV27 and TRBJ1-5; D gene unclear. Sample: naive CD4+ T cells from blood. Here the CDR3 reads CASRPRAPSSQPQHF. The CDR3, as DNA: TGTGCCAGCAGACCCCGGGCCCCCTCTAGTCAGCCCCAGCATTTT.